The 27 T cell receptor beta chains below all came from one sample that was sequenced in a study of T cells after yellow fever vaccination (dated by TCRdb to about 2019). The sample's treatment or condition label is to be understood as: live attenuated yellow fever vaccine strain. To prepare the library, 5' RACE was applied. Sequencing was carried out with an Illumina HiSeq 2500. TCRdb cleaned the public reads at Q25 with fastp, built clones with MiXCR and kept in-frame beta chains. For every CDR3 protein sequence, its rows merge into one entry that carries the most common genes and DNA. This sample gives around 350,000 distinct CDR3 sequences in total; 6.2% of them show up just once. Approximately 16% of the sample lies in the top ten. Sequenced here: PBMCs, sampled 5 days after the yellow fever booster vaccination. These receptors all stem from a man aged 25 to 40 who received the YFV17D yellow fever vaccine.

The chain carries TRBV11-2 and TRBJ2-7; tentative D call: TRBD2 (7 bases). The CDR3 sequence is 15 residues long. Trimming shortened V by 1 base and J by 3 bases, and 13 bases separated the two germline ends. The V gene's germline CDR1 is SGHAT and CDR2 FQNNGV. The CDR3 spells CASSLAPGGLYEQYF. For the CDR3, the DNA is TGTGCCAGCAGCTTAGCTCCCGGGGGGCTCTACGAGCAGTACTTC.

The chain recombines TRBV11-3 with TRBJ2-1; D remains ambiguous. Between the trimmed V and J ends, which lost 3 bases and 5 bases, there was a span of 11 bases. CDR3 length equals 14 residues. Germline V lookup: CDR1 SGHNT, CDR2 YENEEA. Written as DNA, the CDR3 is TGTGCCAGCAGCTTGGCTGCAATTAACAATGAGCAGTTCTTC. Its translation is CASSLAAINNEQFF.

The rearrangement uses TRBV24-1 and TRBJ2-2; no clear D. Germline CDR1 is KGHDR and CDR2 is SFDVKD. CDR3 length: 13 amino acids. V shed 6 bases and J shed 1 base, with 5 bases lying between them. CDR3 region: CATSRVNTGELFF. CDR3 bases: TGTGCCACCAGTCGAGTGAACACCGGGGAGCTGTTTTTT.

This clonotype was picked up a small number of times. This rearrangement joins TRBV7-9 to TRBJ1-1; D unclear. V was shortened by 10 bases and J by 1 base, with 10 bases between the two germline ends. The CDR3 is 12 residues long. Germline-derived CDR1 and CDR2 are SEHNR and FQNEAQ (reference sequence). CDR3 sequence reads: CAISGRNTEAFF. The CDR3 coding sequence is TGTGCCATTTCCGGGAGGAACACTGAAGCTTTCTTT.

This clonotype came up a few times. The chain recombines TRBV20-1 with TRBJ2-7, with D maybe TRBD2 (6 bases). The CDR3 contains 15 residues. Germline values: CDR1 DFQATT, CDR2 SNEGSKA (reference sequence). The V and J ends lost 0 bases and 6 bases respectively, with 18 bases between them. The DNA for the CDR3 is TGCAGTGCTAGAGATCCGGTGCGGGATCTGGGCGAGCAGTACTTC. Its translation: CSARDPVRDLGEQYF.

The chain recombines TRBV2 with TRBJ1-2, with 9 nucleotides matching TRBD1. This CDR3 spans 15 amino acids. Germline CDR1 SNHLY, CDR2 FYNNEI. After removal of 4 bases from V and 3 bases from J, the junction contained 6 bases not matched to a gene. CDR3 sequence (DNA): TGTGCCAGCAGTGGGGACAGGGCCCAGGACTATGGCTACACCTTC. Translating it yields CASSGDRAQDYGYTF. Full variable domain (remainder filled in from reference TRBV2 and TRBJ1-2): EPEVTQTPSHQVTQMGQEVILRCVPISNHLYFYWYRQILGQKVEFLVSFYNNEISEKSEIFDDQFSVERPDGSNFTLKIRSTKLEDSAMYFCASSGDRAQDYGYTFGSGTRLTVV.

This clonotype has more than one count but fewer than ten. The rearrangement links TRBV12-5 to TRBJ2-2; 7 bases map to TRBD2. The CDR3 is made up of 14 amino acids. CDR1 and CDR2 (germline): LGHNT, FRNRAP. The trim removed 7 bases at V and 3 bases at J, leaving 5 bases unmatched. The CDR3: CASVPSGHTGELFF. The CDR3, as DNA: TGTGCTAGTGTTCCTAGCGGCCACACCGGGGAGCTGTTTTTT.

This clonotype was seen many times. This chain links TRBV20-1 with TRBJ2-5; 14 positions agree with TRBD2. The CDR3 totals 15 residues. Trimming cost V 3 bases and J 5 bases; bases outside gene matches: 5. Germline CDR1 DFQATT, CDR2 SNEGSKA (reference sequence). The CDR3 is CSASPRTSGRETQYF. CDR3 coding DNA: TGCAGTGCTAGTCCTAGGACTAGCGGGAGGGAGACCCAGTACTTC.

The genes are TRBV6-6 and TRBJ2-7, with a possible D match to TRBD1 (6 bases). Germline V gives CDR1 MNHNY, CDR2 SVGAGI (reference sequence). V lost 6 bases, J lost 5 bases, and 14 bases lay in between. The CDR3 extends over 13 amino acids. The CDR3 DNA reads as TGTGCCAGCAGACCCGACAGGTTCGACGAGCAGTACTTC. Translated, it gives CASRPDRFDEQYF.

This clonotype was detected a few times. The V gene is TRBV29-1, the J gene TRBJ2-2; D may be TRBD1 (6 bases). The CDR3 sequence is 14 residues long. Germline V gene sequence: CDR1 SQVTM, CDR2 ANQGSEA. Trimming pared 6 bases from V and 0 bases from J, leaving 11 bases between. CDR3 protein: CSVEAGANTGELFF. CDR3 nucleotides: TGCAGCGTGGAGGCAGGGGCGAACACCGGGGAGCTGTTTTTT.

There are many counts of this clonotype. This chain uses TRBV18 with TRBJ2-3, with D unresolved. CDR3 length: 14 amino acids. Deletions cut 3 bases from V and 6 bases from J, with 13 bases between. In germline, CDR1 is KGHSH, CDR2 LQKENI. The CDR3 here is CASSPSARTDTQYF. The CDR3 DNA reads as TGTGCCAGCTCACCCTCCGCCAGGACGGATACGCAGTATTTT. Together with reference TRBV18 and TRBJ2-3, the CDR3 gives the full variable domain: NAGVMQNPRHLVRRRGQEARLRCSPMKGHSHVYWYRQLPEEGLKFMVYLQKENIIDESGMPKERFSAEFPKEGPSILRIQQVVRGDSAAYFCASSPSARTDTQYFGPGTRLTVL.

This clonotype was found many times. This chain links TRBV7-7 with TRBJ2-1, with TRBD2 identical over 10 bases. V lost 2 bases, J lost 8 bases, and 6 bases stayed unmatched. The CDR3 totals 15 residues. In germline, CDR1 is SSHAT, CDR2 FNYEAQ (reference sequence). The CDR3, as DNA: TGTGCCAGCAGCTTACTAGCGGGAGAACGATATGAGCAGTTCTTC. This translates into CASSLLAGERYEQFF.

This sequence joins TRBV18 and TRBJ2-7; no clear D gene. The germline V gene encodes CDR1 KGHSH and CDR2 LQKENI. The ends were cut back, 6 bases at V and 6 bases at J, with 15 bases in the middle. CDR3 length: 13 amino acids. The CDR3 reads CASSPGREREQYF. The CDR3 DNA reads as TGTGCCAGCTCTCCAGGCCGTGAGCGCGAGCAGTACTTC. Variable domain in full (rest from reference TRBV18 and TRBJ2-7): NAGVMQNPRHLVRRRGQEARLRCSPMKGHSHVYWYRQLPEEGLKFMVYLQKENIIDESGMPKERFSAEFPKEGPSILRIQQVVRGDSAAYFCASSPGREREQYFGPGTRLTVT.

A word on this clonotype: One junction end disagrees with the germline gene, perhaps due to a read error. The chain joins TRBV30 to TRBJ2-5, with 7 bases identical to TRBD1. Looked up from germline, CDR1 is GTSNPN and CDR2 is SVGIG (reference sequence). This CDR3 is 11 amino acids long. CDR3 amino acids: CAWSSDRANHF. As DNA, the CDR3 is TGTGCCTGGAGCTCCGACAGGGCCAACCACTTC.

At least ten counts were recorded for this clonotype. The CDR3 here is CSARDPQVNNSPLHF. In nucleotides, the CDR3 is TGCAGTGCTAGAGATCCCCAGGTCAATAATTCACCCCTCCACTTT. V usage is TRBV20-1 and J usage is TRBJ1-6; D is unresolved. In germline, CDR1 is DFQATT, CDR2 SNEGSKA (reference sequence). The CDR3 is 15 residues long. V lost 0 bases and J lost 5, with 11 bases in between.

This chain uses TRBV15 with TRBJ2-6, with D unclear. V shed 0 bases and J shed 3 bases, with 6 bases lying between them. The CDR3 sequence is 15 residues long. Germline CDR1 is LNHNV and CDR2 is YYDKDF (reference sequence). As DNA, the CDR3 is TGTGCCACCAGCAGAGATCCCCATGGGGCCAACGTCCTGACTTTC. Residues: CATSRDPHGANVLTF.

This clonotype came up a few times. The chain carries TRBV6-5 and TRBJ2-4; D remains unclear. CDR3 size: 18 residues. V lost 5 bases and J 0 bases, leaving 20 bases between the germline ends. Germline values: CDR1 MNHEY, CDR2 SVGAGI. This CDR3 reads CASSLDSAPTLAKNIQYF. Here the CDR3 DNA reads TGTGCCAGCAGTCTCGATAGTGCTCCAACCTTAGCCAAAAACATTCAGTACTTC.

The chain joins TRBV9 to TRBJ1-2; D ambiguous. Germline values: CDR1 SGDLS, CDR2 YYNGEE. Trimming stripped 0 bases from V and 0 bases from J, with 3 bases between. There are 13 residues in the CDR3. The CDR3 DNA is TGTGCCAGCAGCGTAGACGCTAACTATGGCTACACCTTC. Translating gives CASSVDANYGYTF.

This clonotype showed up just a few times. The rearrangement joins TRBV7-9 to TRBJ2-5; D is uncertain. Germline assignment: CDR1 SEHNR and CDR2 FQNEAQ (reference sequence). The CDR3 spans 13 residues. V gave up 7 bases and J gave up 2 bases, with 11 bases separating them. CDR3 sequence: CASTPWKQETQYF. DNA for the CDR3: TGTGCCAGCACCCCCTGGAAACAAGAGACCCAGTACTTC.

In its sample, this clonotype was seen a few times. V gene TRBV4-3 combines with J gene TRBJ2-1; D remains unclear. The CDR3 covers 14 residues. V lost 0 bases to trimming and J lost 0 bases, with 3 bases between them. Germline loops: CDR1 LGHNA, CDR2 YSLEER. CDR3 bases: TGCGCCAGCAGCCAAGAAGCCTCCTACAATGAGCAGTTCTTC. This encodes CASSQEASYNEQFF.

This clonotype was seen many times. The chain couples TRBV5-1 to TRBJ2-7; possible D gene TRBD1, 7 bases. CDR1 is SGHRS and CDR2 is YFSETQ in the germline V gene. Trimming stripped 3 bases from V and 0 bases from J, with 13 bases between. This CDR3 region has 15 residues. The CDR3 coding sequence is TGCGCCAGCAGCTCTCGACAGGGACTCTCCTACGAGCAGTACTTC. It encodes CASSSRQGLSYEQYF.

This clonotype was observed a handful of times. The gene calls are TRBV5-1 and TRBJ2-1; D is undetermined. Germline CDR1 SGHRS, CDR2 YFSETQ. V was trimmed by 2 bases and J by 8 bases, leaving 14 bases between them. The CDR3 consists of 14 residues. This CDR3 reads CASSFYGPADEQFF. CDR3 DNA sequence: TGCGCCAGCAGCTTTTACGGTCCGGCCGATGAGCAGTTCTTC.

With regard to this clonotype: A much larger clone is a single base away; this may be a read error. The chain carries TRBV20-1 and TRBJ2-1, with D perhaps TRBD1 (5 bases). The V gene's germline CDR1 is DFQATT and CDR2 SNEGSKA (reference sequence). The germline V and J ends were trimmed by 7 bases and 0 bases, with 13 bases remaining between them. This CDR3 comprises 14 residues. For the CDR3, the DNA is TGCAGTGTTAGGGGCCGAAGCTCCTACAATGAGCAGTTCTTC. Protein sequence: CSVRGRSSYNEQFF.

This clonotype was counted a few times. The CDR3 is CASSLGLADNNEQFF. CDR3 DNA: TGCGCCAGCAGCTTGGGGCTTGCGGATAACAATGAGCAGTTCTTC. The chain is built from TRBV5-1 and TRBJ2-1, with D unclear. This CDR3 region has 15 residues. The germline V gene has CDR1 SGHRS and CDR2 YFSETQ. V was shortened by 0 bases and J by 5 bases, with 12 bases between the two germline ends.

Only a few counts were recorded for this clonotype. The genes are TRBV10-3 and TRBJ2-2, with 7 positions matching TRBD2. The CDR3 covers 14 residues. V shed 4 bases, J shed 5 bases, and the junction held 4 bases outside the gene matches. The germline V gene has CDR1 ENHRY and CDR2 SYGVKD. CDR3 coding DNA: TGTGCCATCAGTGTACGGGGAGGGACCGGGGAGCTGTTTTTT. Encoded protein: CAISVRGGTGELFF.

The table lists this clonotype with many counts. The V gene is TRBV12-3 or TRBV12-4, the J gene TRBJ1-1; D uncertain. Trimming pared 3 bases from V and 1 base from J, leaving 9 bases between. There are 14 residues in the CDR3. CDR3 sequence reads: CASSFPEKNTEAFF. CDR3 DNA sequence: TGTGCCAGCAGTTTTCCAGAGAAGAACACTGAAGCTTTCTTT.

This clonotype has more than one count but fewer than ten. The chain has TRBV5-6 and TRBJ2-7, with D tentatively TRBD2 (5 bases). CDR1 SGHDT and CDR2 YYEEEE come from the germline V gene. This CDR3 region has 14 residues. The V gene lost 1 base and the J gene lost 3 bases, with 11 bases spanning the gap. The CDR3 nucleotides are TGTGCCAGCAGCTTGAGCGGCAGGTACTACGAGCAGTACTTC. Protein sequence: CASSLSGRYYEQYF.